This paragraph reports one TCR beta chain. Method: immunoSEQ multiplex PCR; TCRdb's copy keeps in-frame clones and lacks some. Of under 120,000 clones listed, approximately 89% are singletons. The data are from a study of T cell changes during pregnancy in multiple sclerosis. Sequenced here: peripheral blood, sampled after pregnancy. This clonotype originated in a female donor with multiple sclerosis, enrolled in a pregnancy study.

The CDR3 loop reads CASSRTEDSYEQYF. For the CDR3, the DNA is TGTGCCAGCAGCAGGACGGAGGACTCCTACGAGCAGTACTTC. The rearrangement joins TRBV13 to TRBJ2-7; D perhaps matches TRBD2 (5 bases). This CDR3 is built from 14 residues. Trimming stripped 5 bases from V and 0 bases from J, with 11 bases between. CDR1 is PRHDT, CDR2 FYEKMQ, per germline (reference sequence).